This TCR beta chain was identified in a study of blood T cell repertoires in COVID-19. CDR1 and CDR2 from the germline V gene are LNHDA and SQIVND (reference sequence). V lost 8 bases to trimming and J lost 7 bases; unmatched junction nucleotides: 10. The CDR3 has 14 amino acids. Some clones are missing from TCRdb's copy, which holds only in-frame ones; the method was immunoSEQ multiplex PCR. The data contain about 190,000 clones, around 85% of them singletons. What was sequenced was peripheral blood. The chain has TRBV19 and TRBJ2-1, with 8 positions matching TRBD2. This receptor was taken from a man between 70 and 80 years old with active or convalescent COVID-19. CDR3 residues: CASLRGGTANEQFF. The CDR3 DNA is TGTGCCAGTCTTCGCGGGGGGACCGCGAATGAGCAGTTCTTC.